The clone carrying this T cell receptor (beta chain) was recorded only once. Its antigen is currently unknown. The data derive from a study of blood T cells in healthy people across ages. Study observations and caveats: Researchers said unsorted PBMCs prevented a conclusive naive versus antigen-experienced comparison.

Germline V gene lookup returns CDR1 LGHDT and CDR2 YNNKEL (reference sequence). The CDR3 loop spans 17 amino acids. Trimming shortened V by 1 base and J by 8 bases, and 23 bases separated the two germline ends. A second PCR, run for roughly 7 to 12 cycles, used a sample-barcoded 5' primer plus a J-beta primer mix. Each CDR3 protein gets one entry after TCRdb re-called the 5' RACE reads with MiXCR. The data contain approximately 1.5 million distinct CDR3 sequences, around 40% of them singletons. Ranging in age from about 6 to 100, the donors were healthy Caucasian individuals from Russia. The chain combines TRBV3-1 with TRBJ1-2; perhaps TRBD1 as D (5 bases). The source material was blood. The source of this sequence is a woman in her late teens or twenties in good health. The CDR3 sequence is CASSQVFGASSRHGYTF. CDR3 in DNA: TGTGCCAGCAGCCAAGTGTTTGGGGCCAGTTCGAGACACGGCTACACCTTC.